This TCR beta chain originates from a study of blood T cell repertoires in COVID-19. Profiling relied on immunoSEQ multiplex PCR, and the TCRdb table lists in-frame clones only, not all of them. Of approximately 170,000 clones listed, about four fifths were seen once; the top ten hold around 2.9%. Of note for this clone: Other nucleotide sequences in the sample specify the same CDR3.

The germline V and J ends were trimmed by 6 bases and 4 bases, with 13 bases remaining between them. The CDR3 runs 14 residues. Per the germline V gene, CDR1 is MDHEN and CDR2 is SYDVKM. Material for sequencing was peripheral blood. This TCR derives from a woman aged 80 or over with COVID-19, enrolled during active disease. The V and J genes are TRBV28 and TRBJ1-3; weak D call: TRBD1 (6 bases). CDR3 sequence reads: CASSPPGAGNTIYF. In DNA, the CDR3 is TGTGCCAGCAGCCCGCCAGGGGCCGGAAACACCATATATTTT.